This TCR beta chain was sequenced for a study of blood T cell repertoires in COVID-19. For the study at large: From the United States, Italy and Spain came samples of acute and convalescent COVID-19. PBMCs, B-cell-depleted T cells, or T cells provided the cDNA or gDNA that made up the material.

V was cut by 1 base and J by 1 base, with 8 bases left in between. Germline CDR1 and CDR2: KGHSH and LQKENI. CDR3 length equals 15 residues. As processed by the authors: The authors estimated nucleated cell counts from reference gene primer amplification. Only in-frame clones appear in the TCRdb table, and some are missing; sequencing was by immunoSEQ multiplex PCR. The V and J calls and clone size were taken over from that table, and D and trimming were inferred from the DNA. The table includes under 25,000 clones, just over 85% detected once. V and J are TRBV18 and TRBJ1-3, with D possibly matching TRBD1 (6 bases). The source of this sequence is a man in his 70s in a cohort sampled during active COVID-19. Sequencing input: peripheral blood. DNA for the CDR3: TGTGCCAGCTCACCACAGGGGGATTCTGGAAACACCATATATTTT. Translating it yields CASSPQGDSGNTIYF.